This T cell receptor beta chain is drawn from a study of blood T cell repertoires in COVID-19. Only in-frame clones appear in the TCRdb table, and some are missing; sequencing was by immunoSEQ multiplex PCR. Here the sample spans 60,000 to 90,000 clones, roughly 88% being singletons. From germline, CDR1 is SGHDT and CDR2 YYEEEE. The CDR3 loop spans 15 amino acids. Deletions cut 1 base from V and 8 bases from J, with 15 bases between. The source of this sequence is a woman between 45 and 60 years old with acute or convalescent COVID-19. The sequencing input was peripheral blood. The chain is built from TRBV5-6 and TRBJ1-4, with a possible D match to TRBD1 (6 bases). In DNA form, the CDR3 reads TGTGCCAGCAGCTTGTATCACAGGGATAAAGAAAAACTGTTTTTT. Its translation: CASSLYHRDKEKLFF.